This T cell receptor (beta chain) was retrieved from a study of human T cells and chemical hapten exposure. On the study more broadly: Per-sample variation in TCR yield stemmed mainly from small pooled library volume differences.

Total RNA was isolated from unfractionated whole blood. Germline trimming cut 2 bases from V and 2 bases from J; bases unmatched to any gene: 4. The length of the CDR3 is 14 residues. Germline CDR1 SQVTM, CDR2 ANQGSEA. The sample holds one count of this clonotype. Individual cDNA molecules had unique molecular identifiers attached to them by the library. TCRdb recomputed calls from the reads with MiXCR, one row per CDR3 protein. The table records around 120,000 distinct CDR3 sequences, about 8.9% of them present only once. V is TRBV29-1 and J is TRBJ2-5; 8 positions agree with TRBD2. The sequence was obtained from a human donor in good health. Some clones in this sample may be carry-over from other donors' samples. The specimen was whole blood. The CDR3 DNA reads as TGCAGCGTTGAAACGGGGGGGATACAAGAGACCCAGTACTTC. Translation: CSVETGGIQETQYF.